Below, 8 T cell receptor beta chains from the same sample are listed, as sequenced in a study of a mutant IDH1 vaccine in newly diagnosed glioma. Method: immunoSEQ multiplex PCR; TCRdb's copy keeps in-frame clones and lacks some. The sample shows roughly 43,000 clones, around four fifths of them seen only once. Indicated time point: week 23, last vaccination. The content of each vaccine dose was 300 ug of mutant IDH1 20-mer peptide, and topical imiquimod accompanied it. The antigens for these receptors are not known. Sequences were derived from PBMCs, sampled from a glioma patient whose treatment included an IDH1 peptide vaccine. The receptors derive from a man between 50 and 59 years old with glioma.

V and J are TRBV7-9 and TRBJ2-7; tentative D call: TRBD1 (6 bases). There are 15 residues in the CDR3. CDR1 is SEHNR, CDR2 FQNEAQ, per germline (reference sequence). Trimming left V 1 base short and J 2 bases short, with 12 bases between. CDR3 sequence reads: CASSLELGGTYEQYF. CDR3 nucleotides: TGTGCCAGCAGCTTAGAATTAGGGGGAACCTACGAGCAGTACTTC. Looking up the rest from reference TRBV7-9 and TRBJ2-7 gives the full variable domain: DTGVSQNPRHKITKRGQNVTFRCDPISEHNRLYWYRQTLGQGPEFLTYFQNEAQLEKSRLLSDRFSAERPKGSFSTLEIQRTEQGDSAMYLCASSLELGGTYEQYFGPGTRLTVT.

The rearrangement uses TRBV11-2 and TRBJ2-7, with D unclear. With 5 bases removed from V and 3 bases from J, the gap between germline ends came to 11 bases. Germline values: CDR1 SGHAT, CDR2 FQNNGV. CDR3 length: 13 amino acids. CDR3 DNA: TGTGCCAGCAGCCTGAGACGGGTCTACGAGCAGTACTTC. Protein sequence: CASSLRRVYEQYF.

This clone showed up just a few times. The CDR3 nucleotides read TGTCCCACCGCGGGGCGGTTGAACACTGAAGCTTTCTTT. Residues: CPTAGRLNTEAFF. This sequence joins TRBV7-9 and TRBJ1-1; D possibly corresponds to TRBD1 (5 bases). Germline-derived CDR1 and CDR2 are SEHNR and FQNEAQ (reference sequence). This CDR3 contains 13 residues. Using reference TRBV7-9 and TRBJ1-1 for the parts outside the CDR3, the full variable domain is DTGVSQNPRHKITKRGQNVTFRCDPISEHNRLYWYRQTLGQGPEFLTYFQNEAQLEKSRLLSDRFSAERPKGSFSTLEIQRTEQGDSAMYLCPTAGRLNTEAFFGQGTRLTVV.

The gene calls are TRBV27 and TRBJ1-5, with a tentative D call TRBD1 (5 bases). CDR3 size: 15 residues. V lost 5 bases, J lost 2 bases, and 13 bases lay in between. Per the germline V gene, CDR1 is MNHEY and CDR2 is SMNVEV (reference sequence). This CDR3 is CASSPGTWGNQPQHF. The DNA for the CDR3 is TGTGCCAGCAGTCCAGGGACCTGGGGCAATCAGCCCCAGCATTTT.

This clone was observed a few times. This chain links TRBV30 with TRBJ2-5, with 13 nucleotides matching TRBD2. Germline CDR1 GTSNPN, CDR2 SVGIG (reference sequence). This CDR3 is built from 15 residues. Losses at the gene ends were 2 bases for V and 5 bases for J; bases not matched to a gene: 5. The CDR3 bases are TGTGCCTGGAGTACTAGCGGGGGGGTGTGGGAGACCCAGTACTTC. It translates to CAWSTSGGVWETQYF.

This chain connects TRBV6-6 to TRBJ1-5, with 9 bases lining up with TRBD1. Germline CDR1 is MNHNY and CDR2 is SVGAGI (reference sequence). V was pared by 0 bases and J by 5 bases, with 5 bases of the junction left unmatched. The length of the CDR3 is 16 residues. The CDR3 loop is CASSYSTGGRYQPQHF. The CDR3 DNA is TGTGCCAGCAGTTACTCTACAGGGGGCAGGTATCAGCCCCAGCATTTT.

This clone came up a few times. J is TRBJ2-2 and V is TRBV14, with D possibly matching TRBD1 (6 bases). V gave up 1 base and J gave up 7 bases, with 10 bases separating them. The CDR3 runs to 14 residues. From germline, CDR1 is SGHDN and CDR2 FVKESK. The CDR3 DNA is TGTGCCAGCAGCCAAGCTGACAGGTTCGGGGAGCTGTTTTTT. Encoded protein: CASSQADRFGELFF. Together with reference TRBV14 and TRBJ2-2, the CDR3 gives the full variable domain: EAGVTQFPSHSVIEKGQTVTLRCDPISGHDNLYWYRRVMGKEIKFLLHFVKESKQDESGMPNNRFLAERTGGTYSTLKVQPAELEDSGVYFCASSQADRFGELFFGEGSRLTVL.

The rearrangement links TRBV5-6 to TRBJ2-2; 9 nucleotides align to TRBD2. The trim removed 4 bases at V and 3 bases at J, leaving 7 bases unmatched. Germline loops: CDR1 SGHDT, CDR2 YYEEEE. This CDR3 has 16 residues. The CDR3 reads CASSRQRGAYTGELFF. DNA of the CDR3: TGTGCCAGCAGCCGTCAGCGGGGGGCTTACACCGGGGAGCTGTTTTTT. Supplemented by reference TRBV5-6 and TRBJ2-2, the full variable domain reads DAGVTQSPTHLIKTRGQQVTLRCSPKSGHDTVSWYQQALGQGPQFIFQYYEEEERQRGNFPDRFSGHQFPNYSSELNVNALLLGDSALYLCASSRQRGAYTGELFFGEGSRLTVL.